This T cell receptor beta chain was captured by sequencing in a study of cytomegalovirus exposure and HLA in healthy donors. This PCR relied on a set of 60 Vbeta primers and 13 Jbeta primers. The repertoire was sequenced with immunoSEQ multiplex PCR; TCRdb's copy has only in-frame clones and lacks some. The sample carries under 200,000 clones, about 80% recorded once. Germline V gene lookup returns CDR1 PRHDT and CDR2 FYEKMQ (reference sequence). This CDR3 has 13 amino acids. With regard to this clone: One end of the junction is discordant with germline, which a read error may explain. Other DNA sequences in this specimen translate into the identical CDR3.

Sequenced input: PBMCs. The V and J genes are TRBV13 and TRBJ2-7; D not certain. The origin of this receptor is a woman in her thirties in good health and CMV-seropositive. Here the CDR3 reads CASSPSFGAEQYF. In nucleotides, the CDR3 is TGTGCCAGCAGCCCATCTTTCGGAGCCGAGCAATACTTC.